One sample yielded the 31 T cell receptor beta chains listed below, sequenced in a study of human T cells and chemical hapten exposure. The study extracted total RNA from unfractionated whole blood. TCRdb analysed the 5' RACE reads with MiXCR anew, one entry per CDR3 protein. The data show approximately 150,000 distinct CDR3 sequences, around 4% seen once. These receptor sequences come from a female donor in good health.

The sample holds many counts of this clonotype. The V call is TRBV2, the J call TRBJ1-1; no firm D call. Trimming removed 5 bases at V and 3 bases at J, with 4 bases between. Germline V gene data show CDR1 as SNHLY and CDR2 as FYNNEI. The CDR3 is made up of 11 amino acids. CDR3 sequence (DNA): TGTGCCAGCAGTCCTTACACTGAAGCTTTCTTT. This gives the protein CASSPYTEAFF. The full variable domain, its missing parts supplied by reference TRBV2 and TRBJ1-1, is EPEVTQTPSHQVTQMGQEVILRCVPISNHLYFYWYRQILGQKVEFLVSFYNNEISEKSEIFDDQFSVERPDGSNFTLKIRSTKLEDSAMYFCASSPYTEAFFGQGTRLTVV.

This clonotype was counted at least ten times. The genes are TRBV5-1 and TRBJ1-1; no definite D call. V shed 6 bases and J shed 1 base, with 10 bases lying between them. Germline CDR1 SGHRS, CDR2 YFSETQ. The CDR3 runs 13 residues. CDR3 in amino acids: CASKGWQNTEAFF. CDR3 nucleotides: TGCGCCAGCAAGGGATGGCAGAACACTGAAGCTTTCTTT.

As concerns this clonotype: A read error may explain this, as a much larger clone is one base away. The chain employs TRBV5-4 and TRBJ2-5, with D tentatively TRBD1 or TRBD2 (5 bases each). CDR1 is SGHNT and CDR2 is YYREEE in the germline V gene (reference sequence). This CDR3 is 15 amino acids long. The V end was cut by 4 bases, the J end by 3 bases, with 16 bases between. CDR3 bases: TGTGCCAGCAGCCCGGGGCCTAGCTGGGAAGAGACCCAGTACTTC. Translation gives CASSPGPSWEETQYF.

The rearrangement links TRBV6-2 or TRBV6-3 to TRBJ2-3; D is ambiguous. The V and J ends lost 4 bases and 0 bases respectively, with 11 bases between them. Germline V gives CDR1 MNHEY, CDR2 SVGEGT. There are 15 residues in the CDR3. The CDR3: CASSFRPSSTDTQYF. The DNA of the CDR3 is TGTGCCAGCAGTTTTCGACCTTCTAGCACAGATACGCAGTATTTT.

The table lists this clonotype with many counts. The gene calls are TRBV7-9 and TRBJ1-1, with 7 nucleotides matching TRBD1. The germline V gene encodes CDR1 SEHNR and CDR2 FQNEAQ (reference sequence). With V trimmed by 5 bases and J by 0 bases, 6 bases remained unmatched. The CDR3 consists of 15 residues. CDR3 loop: CASSMGQRMNTEAFF. CDR3 sequence (DNA): TGTGCCAGCAGCATGGGACAGCGTATGAACACTGAAGCTTTCTTT.

This clonotype was counted a few times. The V gene is TRBV6-2 or TRBV6-3, the J gene TRBJ2-1; TRBD2 matches at 8 bases. CDR3 length: 16 amino acids. The ends lost 6 bases at V and 3 bases at J; junction bases unmatched: 10. Germline-derived CDR1 and CDR2 are MNHEY and SVGEGT. CDR3 loop: CASRPAGDTCYNEQFF. CDR3 DNA sequence: TGTGCCAGCAGGCCAGCGGGGGACACCTGCTACAATGAGCAGTTCTTC.

In this sample, this clonotype turned up many times. The chain is built from TRBV7-3 and TRBJ2-7, with D perhaps matching TRBD1 (8 bases). The germline V gene has CDR1 SGHTA and CDR2 FQGTGA. The CDR3 has 13 residues. V was cut by 5 bases and J by 6 bases, with 14 bases left in between. CDR3 coding DNA: TGTGCCAGCAGCCTGGGAGGGACAGGCGAGCAGTACTTC. Amino acids: CASSLGGTGEQYF.

This clonotype was seen at least ten times. The chain recombines TRBV29-1 with TRBJ1-2; TRBD1 might be the D (5 bases). Germline V gene data show CDR1 as SQVTM and CDR2 as ANQGSEA. The CDR3 extends over 15 amino acids. V was cut by 0 bases and J by 3 bases, with 14 bases left in between. The CDR3 DNA reads as TGCAGCGTTGAAGAGTTCCAGGGCGCGGACTATGGCTACACCTTC. Translation gives CSVEEFQGADYGYTF.

In its sample, this clonotype was seen many times. The chain carries TRBV7-2 and TRBJ2-4; the D is unclear. This CDR3 has 17 amino acids. Trimming removed 6 bases at V and 0 bases at J, with 18 bases between. Germline CDR1 is SGHTA and CDR2 is FQGNSA. The DNA of the CDR3 is TGTGCCAGCAGTCCGAGGAACGGGCCAATAGCCAAAAACATTCAGTACTTC. Translating it yields CASSPRNGPIAKNIQYF.

This clonotype was counted ten times or more. This rearrangement joins TRBV7-2 to TRBJ2-2; the D gene is possibly TRBD2 (5 bases). V dropped 1 base and J dropped 8 bases, with 8 bases sitting between them. The CDR3 sequence is 13 residues long. Germline-derived CDR1 and CDR2 are SGHTA and FQGNSA. CDR3 loop: CASSLGGRGELFF. CDR3 nucleotides: TGTGCCAGCAGCTTAGGCGGGCGGGGGGAGCTGTTTTTT.

This clonotype was recorded many times. This chain uses TRBV20-1 with TRBJ1-6, with a weak D call TRBD1 (6 bases). V was clipped by 4 bases and J by 4 bases, with 11 bases between them. CDR1 is DFQATT, CDR2 SNEGSKA, per germline (reference sequence). CDR3 length: 14 residues. In nucleotides, the CDR3 is TGCAGTGCTATCGGACAGCTTTATAATTCACCCCTCCACTTT. Translated: CSAIGQLYNSPLHF.

This clonotype was seen at least ten times. The chain combines TRBV7-9 with TRBJ1-1, with 7 nucleotides matching TRBD1. Germline V gives CDR1 SEHNR, CDR2 FQNEAQ (reference sequence). The J segment lost 5 bases and the V segment lost 7 bases, leaving 7 bases of the junction unmatched. This CDR3 comprises 13 residues. The CDR3 spells CASIPTGRTEAFF. CDR3 DNA: TGTGCCAGCATCCCGACAGGGCGGACTGAAGCTTTCTTT.

The chain recombines TRBV5-4 with TRBJ2-5, with D possibly TRBD2 on 6 matching bases. This CDR3 region has 15 residues. V was clipped by 2 bases and J by 1 base, with 12 bases between them. CDR1 and CDR2 (germline): SGHNT, YYREEE (reference sequence). CDR3 region: CASSFGSGGQETQYF. The CDR3 DNA reads as TGTGCCAGCAGCTTCGGGAGTGGCGGCCAAGAGACCCAGTACTTC. The complete variable domain, with remaining parts taken from reference TRBV5-4 and TRBJ2-5, reads ETGVTQSPTHLIKTRGQQVTLRCSSQSGHNTVSWYQQALGQGPQFIFQYYREEENGRGNFPPRFSGLQFPNYSSELNVNALELDDSALYLCASSFGSGGQETQYFGPGTRLLVL.

The V and J genes are TRBV4-3 and TRBJ1-1; 7 nucleotides line up with TRBD1. The CDR3 spans 17 residues. The germline gives CDR1 LGHNA, CDR2 YSLEER. The V gene end was trimmed by 0 bases and the J gene end by 5 bases; junction bases not matched to a gene: 12. CDR3 residues: CASSQDPPQGRRTEAFF. The DNA for the CDR3 is TGCGCCAGCAGCCAAGATCCTCCACAGGGGCGTCGGACTGAAGCTTTCTTT.

At least ten counts were recorded for this clonotype. This CDR3 reads CASSWARYWGGGATDTQYF. The CDR3 nucleotides are TGTGCCAGCAGTTGGGCTAGGTATTGGGGCGGGGGGGCCACAGATACGCAGTATTTT. The V gene is TRBV28, the J gene TRBJ2-3, with 9 bases identical to TRBD2. Germline assignment: CDR1 MDHEN and CDR2 SYDVKM. V was clipped by 4 bases and J by 2 bases; unmatched bases: 16. The CDR3 covers 19 residues.

This clonotype was seen a handful of times. The V and J genes are TRBV6-6 and TRBJ1-5; D is unclear. There are 13 residues in the CDR3. The V gene lost 3 bases and the J gene lost 6 bases, with 9 bases spanning the gap. CDR1 is MNHNY and CDR2 is SVGAGI in the germline V gene (reference sequence). Here the CDR3 reads CASSYPTGQPQHF. As DNA, the CDR3 is TGTGCCAGCAGTTATCCGACTGGTCAGCCCCAGCATTTT.

In this sample, this clonotype turned up a few times. This chain links TRBV14 with TRBJ2-5, with D possibly matching TRBD1 (6 bases). Germline V gene data show CDR1 as SGHDN and CDR2 as FVKESK. V was cut by 6 bases and J by 1 base, with 15 bases left in between. The CDR3 has 15 residues. The chain's CDR3 is CASSPGQFGQETQYF. CDR3 bases: TGTGCCAGCAGTCCAGGACAGTTCGGCCAAGAGACCCAGTACTTC.

This clonotype was recorded at least ten times. The rearrangement uses TRBV6-2 or TRBV6-3 and TRBJ2-2; D gene uncertain. V lost 10 bases and J 0 bases, leaving 6 bases between the germline ends. Germline loops: CDR1 MNHEY, CDR2 SVGEGT. The CDR3 covers 12 residues. The CDR3 region has the DNA TGTGCCACCGGTACGAACACCGGGGAGCTGTTTTTT. Residues: CATGTNTGELFF.

V usage is TRBV7-9 and J usage is TRBJ2-3; the match to TRBD1 covers 8 bases. Germline loops: CDR1 SEHNR, CDR2 FQNEAQ (reference sequence). The CDR3 consists of 14 residues. The J segment lost 0 bases and the V segment lost 4 bases, leaving 0 bases of the junction unmatched. The CDR3 here is CASSWDRSTDTQYF. CDR3 DNA: TGTGCCAGCAGCTGGGACAGGAGCACAGATACGCAGTATTTT.

In its sample, this clonotype was seen many times. V usage is TRBV5-1 and J usage is TRBJ2-6; the match to TRBD1 covers 10 bases. Germline V lookup: CDR1 SGHRS, CDR2 YFSETQ. There are 18 residues in the CDR3. The V segment lost 4 bases and the J segment 1 base; nucleotides outside the gene matches: 8. CDR3 sequence reads: CASSGRDRGPSGANVLTF. CDR3 nucleotide sequence: TGCGCCAGCAGCGGCCGGGACAGGGGTCCATCTGGGGCCAACGTCCTGACTTTC.

In this sample, this clonotype turned up many times. This rearrangement joins TRBV6-6 to TRBJ2-1; 7 nucleotides match TRBD1. With 6 bases clipped from V and 1 base from J, the junction kept 3 bases outside the gene matches. This CDR3 spans 14 amino acids. The germline CDR1 and CDR2 sequences are MNHNY and SVGAGI (reference sequence). This CDR3 reads CASRGGRSYNEQFF. The CDR3 DNA reads TGTGCCAGCAGAGGGGGCAGGTCCTACAATGAGCAGTTCTTC.

The sample holds many counts of this clonotype. This chain connects TRBV27 to TRBJ2-7; 8 nucleotides match TRBD1. This CDR3 is built from 14 residues. Germline loops: CDR1 MNHEY, CDR2 SMNVEV (reference sequence). Trimming took 5 bases from V and 4 from J; bases not matched to a gene: 7. CDR3 sequence: CASSQRTGNYEQYF. In DNA form, the CDR3 reads TGTGCCAGCAGTCAACGGACAGGGAATTACGAGCAGTACTTC.

This clonotype was seen many times. J is TRBJ1-5 and V is TRBV20-1, with a tentative D call TRBD1 (5 bases). The germline gives CDR1 DFQATT, CDR2 SNEGSKA (reference sequence). The CDR3 is made up of 14 amino acids. V shed 3 bases and J shed 9 bases, with 18 bases lying between them. This CDR3 is CSARRLQGPRPQHF. The CDR3, as DNA: TGCAGTGCTAGGCGGCTGCAGGGCCCCAGGCCCCAGCATTTT.

This clonotype has at least ten counts. The chain links TRBV12-3 or TRBV12-4 to TRBJ1-1, with a possible D match to TRBD1 (6 bases). CDR3 length: 15 residues. Trimming shortened V by 1 base and J by 5 bases, and 14 bases separated the two germline ends. The CDR3 coding sequence is TGTGCCAGCAGTTTAGGGGGGCCGGGGGTAACTGAAGCTTTCTTT. It is translated as CASSLGGPGVTEAFF.

Ten or more counts support this clonotype. The chain links TRBV14 to TRBJ1-1; D gene ambiguous. V was cut by 1 base and J by 3 bases, with 9 bases left in between. The CDR3 is made up of 14 amino acids. The germline V gene has CDR1 SGHDN and CDR2 FVKESK. The CDR3 nucleotides are TGTGCCAGCAGCCAAGGCCTGAGGGACACTGAAGCTTTCTTT. It yields the protein CASSQGLRDTEAFF. The variable domain in full, with the rest retrieved from reference TRBV14 and TRBJ1-1, is EAGVTQFPSHSVIEKGQTVTLRCDPISGHDNLYWYRRVMGKEIKFLLHFVKESKQDESGMPNNRFLAERTGGTYSTLKVQPAELEDSGVYFCASSQGLRDTEAFFGQGTRLTVV.

In the case of this clonotype: A much more abundant neighbour one base away suggests this may be a read error. CDR3 nucleotides: TGTGCCAGCAGCCCATCCGGGACAGAGTATCAGCCCCAGCATTTT. As protein: CASSPSGTEYQPQHF. The chain combines TRBV5-6 with TRBJ1-5; TRBD1 aligns across 7 bases. The CDR3 sequence is 15 residues long. In germline, CDR1 is SGHDT, CDR2 YYEEEE. The V gene end was trimmed by 4 bases and the J gene end by 5 bases; junction bases not matched to a gene: 9. The full variable domain, in which reference TRBV5-6 and TRBJ1-5 provide the parts outside the CDR3, is DAGVTQSPTHLIKTRGQQVTLRCSPKSGHDTVSWYQQALGQGPQFIFQYYEEEERQRGNFPDRFSGHQFPNYSSELNVNALLLGDSALYLCASSPSGTEYQPQHFGDGTRLSIL.

This clonotype was seen many times. This rearrangement joins TRBV4-2 to TRBJ2-2; 9 bases agree with TRBD1. Germline assignment: CDR1 LGHNA and CDR2 YNFKEQ. The CDR3 runs to 19 residues. After removal of 0 bases from V and 6 bases from J, the junction contained 14 bases not matched to a gene. CDR3: CASSQDESRDRVCAGELFF. The DNA of the CDR3 is TGTGCCAGCAGCCAAGATGAATCTCGGGACAGGGTCTGCGCCGGGGAGCTGTTTTTT.

This clonotype has at least ten counts. This chain connects TRBV6-2 or TRBV6-3 to TRBJ2-6, with unresolved D. Germline CDR1 reads MNHEY; CDR2 reads SVGEGT. The CDR3 is made up of 15 amino acids. Trimming removed 6 bases at V and 3 bases at J, with 12 bases between. CDR3 bases: TGTGCCAGCAGCGAAATTCTAGTTGGGGCCAACGTCCTGACTTTC. It specifies CASSEILVGANVLTF.

This clonotype was seen more than once but under ten times. The chain carries TRBV21-1 and TRBJ2-7; the table assigns TRBD2, which was not confirmed against the DNA. TRBV21-1 is shown as a pseudogene. CDR3 length: 15 amino acids. The CDR3 reads CASRAPGPRVYEQYF. CDR3 sequence (DNA): TGTGCCAGCCGAGCGCCGGGACCTAGGGTCTACGAGCAGTACTTC.

At least ten counts were recorded for this clonotype. The gene calls are TRBV11-2 and TRBJ1-2, with D possibly being TRBD1 (6 bases). V lost 6 bases to trimming and J lost 4 bases, with 12 bases between them. The CDR3 contains 13 residues. The germline V gene has CDR1 SGHAT and CDR2 FQNNGV. CDR3 nucleotides: TGTGCCAGCAGGAAAACAGGGACCTATGGCTACACCTTC. This codes for CASRKTGTYGYTF.

This clonotype was recorded many times. This chain joins TRBV28 and TRBJ1-2; D is unresolved. The germline V gene encodes CDR1 MDHEN and CDR2 SYDVKM. The ends were cut back, 3 bases at V and 4 bases at J, with 9 bases in the middle. The CDR3 loop spans 13 amino acids. CDR3 loop: CASSLPGSYGYTF. CDR3 sequence (DNA): TGTGCCAGCAGTTTGCCGGGTTCCTATGGCTACACCTTC.